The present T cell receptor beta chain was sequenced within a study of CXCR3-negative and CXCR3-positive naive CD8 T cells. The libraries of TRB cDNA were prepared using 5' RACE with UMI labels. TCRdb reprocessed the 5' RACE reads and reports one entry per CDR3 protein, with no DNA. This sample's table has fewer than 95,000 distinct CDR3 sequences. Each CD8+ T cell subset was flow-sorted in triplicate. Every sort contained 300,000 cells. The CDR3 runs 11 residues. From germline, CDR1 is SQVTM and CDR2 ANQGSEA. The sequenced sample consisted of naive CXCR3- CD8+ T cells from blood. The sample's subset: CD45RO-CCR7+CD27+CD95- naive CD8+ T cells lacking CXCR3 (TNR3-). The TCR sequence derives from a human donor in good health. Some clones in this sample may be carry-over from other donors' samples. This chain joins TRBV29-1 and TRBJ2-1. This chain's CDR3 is CSVVRDNEQFF.